The rows below give T cell receptor beta chains drawn from one sample of a study of blood T cell repertoires in COVID-19. The protocol was immunoSEQ multiplex PCR, while the TCRdb copy is restricted to in-frame clones and leaves out a portion. The sample lists roughly 120,000 clones, around 84% occurring once. Sequencing used peripheral blood. Receptor source: a man aged 40-49 years with acute or convalescent COVID-19. Each CDR3 is given with its conserved first and last residue. Clone sizes are given selectively: once, few, many, or a class where the clone is expanded.

CDR3aa | abundance | v_gene
CASRGRSYGYTF | . | TRBV2
CASSHLEWETQYF | . | TRBV6-2/TRBV6-3
CASSVGTSGVQETQYF | . | TRBV5-5
CASSLTTGQSHYGYTF | . | TRBV28
CASSYGTGGTGELFF | . | TRBV4-1
CASSFSGGDYNEQFF | once | TRBV11-1
CASRPTAGATEAFF | . | TRBV5-1
CASYRTSGTETQYF | . | TRBV2
CASSPPKGVVNTEAFF | . | TRBV18
CASNPSGSTDTQYF | . | TRBV10-2
CASSQSGDNTGELFF | . | TRBV3-1/TRBV3-2
CASSLQGQGASKLFF | . | TRBV7-9
CASSLTGTGEPPLHF | . | TRBV28
CASSYGFQETQYF | . | TRBV7-2
CASSSLDQPQHF | . | TRBV28
CASSLVTQGNTEAFF | once | TRBV11-2
CASSPLGGGSYEQYF | . | TRBV4-2
CASSLLLGRDTQYF | . | TRBV27
CASSESAGLETQYF | . | TRBV2
CASSPIREGAESSF | . | TRBV6-5
CASSFSGARRAGELFF | . | TRBV28
CASRGGLPDTQYF | . | TRBV14
CASSTMSAGGDSPLHF | . | TRBV18
CASSFFLLAGLADTQYF | once | TRBV27
CASSPGTGGLGYTF | . | TRBV18
CASSLSPGGDTQYF | few | TRBV5-1
CASSRGRASGNTIYF | . | TRBV3-1/TRBV3-2
CASSLATGSGANVLTF | . | TRBV5-6
CASSLGLAGETQYF | once | TRBV28
CASSYTGDNYGYTF | . | TRBV6-6
CASSQHSQETQYF | . | TRBV3-1/TRBV3-2
CASSPFGTANTGELFF | . | TRBV4-2
CASSSASGGRGGELFF | . | TRBV2
CASSHVSAGELFF | . | TRBV4-1
CASAPQGTDTQYF | once | TRBV5-4
CASSFWDSYNEQFF | . | TRBV6-5
CASSAIGSNQPQHF | . | TRBV6-5
CASSPLTGYGTNEKLFF | . | TRBV5-6
CSVVTSGSSYEQYF | once | TRBV29-1
CASWTGNSPLHF | . | TRBV27
CASSYREWSEQYF | . | TRBV18
CASSLGGILYGYTF | . | TRBV5-5
CASSISWAGGELFF | . | TRBV19
CASSRDRAYEQYF | few | TRBV5-1
CASSQRQGVAYNEQFF | . | TRBV4-2
CASRSQALAYEQYF | . | TRBV12-2
CASSTLFPLHF | few | TRBV21-1
CATSRDRLAGGYETQYF | . | TRBV15
CASRGWEGEKLFF | once | TRBV6-5
CASSFQGTLDYNEQFF | . | TRBV7-3
CASSSLSGNEQFF | . | TRBV7-3
CASSQDRGYGYTF | few | TRBV4-1
CASSRLPGQGRDEQYF | . | TRBV27
CASSIKGQGFHTQYF | . | TRBV19